This TCR beta chain emerged from a study of metastatic and nonmetastatic thyroid tumors. No patient had received any treatment before thyroid surgery. This CDR3 is 13 amino acids long. V lost 8 bases to trimming and J lost 8 bases; unmatched junction nucleotides: 8. Germline V gene lookup returns CDR1 MNHNS and CDR2 SASEGT. TCRdb re-processed the PCR reads through MiXCR. The sample contains approximately 15,000 clones, over 20% of which appear only once. Sequencing was done on a sample of tumor tissue. The chain recombines TRBV6-1 with TRBJ1-2; 10 bases align to TRBD1. This clonotype was sampled from a female donor with papillary thyroid cancer or a benign thyroid nodule (not recorded which). Some clones in this sample may be carry-over from other donors' samples. Written as DNA, the CDR3 is TGTGCCAGCTCACCCGGGACAGGGGCAGGCTACACCTTC. Amino acids: CASSPGTGAGYTF.